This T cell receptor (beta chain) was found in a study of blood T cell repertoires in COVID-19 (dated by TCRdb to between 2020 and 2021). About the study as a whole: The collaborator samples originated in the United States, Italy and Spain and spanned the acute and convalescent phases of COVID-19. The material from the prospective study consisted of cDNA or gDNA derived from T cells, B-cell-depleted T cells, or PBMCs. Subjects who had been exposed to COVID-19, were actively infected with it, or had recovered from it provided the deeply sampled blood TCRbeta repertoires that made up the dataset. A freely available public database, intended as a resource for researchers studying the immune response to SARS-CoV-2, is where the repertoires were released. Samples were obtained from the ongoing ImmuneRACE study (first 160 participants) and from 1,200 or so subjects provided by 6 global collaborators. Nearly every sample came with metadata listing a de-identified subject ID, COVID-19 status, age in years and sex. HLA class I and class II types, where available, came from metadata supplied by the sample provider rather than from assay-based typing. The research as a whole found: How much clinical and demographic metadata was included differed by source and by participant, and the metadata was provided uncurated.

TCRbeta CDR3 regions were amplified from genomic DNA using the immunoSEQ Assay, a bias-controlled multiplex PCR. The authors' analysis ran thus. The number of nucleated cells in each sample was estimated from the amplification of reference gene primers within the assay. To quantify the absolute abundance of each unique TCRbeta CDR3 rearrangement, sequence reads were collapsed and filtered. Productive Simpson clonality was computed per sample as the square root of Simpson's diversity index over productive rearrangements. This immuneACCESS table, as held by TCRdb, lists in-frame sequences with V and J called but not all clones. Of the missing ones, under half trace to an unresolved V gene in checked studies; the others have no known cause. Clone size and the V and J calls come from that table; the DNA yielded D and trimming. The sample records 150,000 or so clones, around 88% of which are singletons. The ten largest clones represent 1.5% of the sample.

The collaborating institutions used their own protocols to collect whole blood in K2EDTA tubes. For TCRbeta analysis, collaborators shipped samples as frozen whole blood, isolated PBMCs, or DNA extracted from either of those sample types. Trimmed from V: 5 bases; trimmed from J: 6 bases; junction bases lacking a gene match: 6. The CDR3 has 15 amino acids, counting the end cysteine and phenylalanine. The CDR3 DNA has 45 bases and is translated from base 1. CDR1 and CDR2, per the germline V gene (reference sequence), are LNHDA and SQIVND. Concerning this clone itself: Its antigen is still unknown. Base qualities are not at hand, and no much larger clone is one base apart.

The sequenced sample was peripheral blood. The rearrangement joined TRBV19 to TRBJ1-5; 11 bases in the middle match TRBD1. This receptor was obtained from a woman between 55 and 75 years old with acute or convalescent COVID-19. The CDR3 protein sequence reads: CASSDGTGGRQPQHF. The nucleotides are TGTGCCAGTAGTGATGGGACAGGGGGACGTCAGCCCCAGCATTTT.